This T cell receptor (beta chain) stems from a study of blood T cell repertoires in COVID-19. Germline loops: CDR1 SGHTA, CDR2 FQGNSA. V dropped 0 bases and J dropped 7 bases, with 13 bases sitting between them. There are 16 residues in the CDR3. TCRdb's copy holds only in-frame clones and misses some; the assay was immunoSEQ multiplex PCR. The sample consists of 250,000 or so clones, 70% to 90% of them appearing once. The material sequenced was PBMCs or T cells enriched from blood (not recorded which). The TCR originated in a woman aged 50 to 65 who had been exposed to COVID-19. The rearrangement links TRBV7-2 to TRBJ1-6; D ambiguous. The CDR3 protein is CASSLAVVGRNSPLHF. CDR3 DNA sequence: TGTGCCAGCAGCTTAGCAGTAGTAGGGAGGAATTCACCCCTCCACTTT.